The sequence of this T cell receptor beta chain was determined in a study of cytomegalovirus exposure and HLA in healthy donors. Study results and limitations: For most TCR sequences rarity was the rule, although some public TCRs occurred in many donors. Later on, analysis showed that most CMV-associated TCR beta chains appeared to be HLA-restricted.

As to this clone: Its antigen is not known.

PCR involved 60 Vbeta and 13 Jbeta primers. Assay: immunoSEQ multiplex PCR; the TCRdb copy retains only in-frame clones and omits some. The sample lists about 130,000 clones; about 80% were seen once. The junction had 8 bases not matched to a gene; V was cut back by 5 bases and J by 3 bases. CDR3 length: 17 residues. Germline CDR1 SGHTA, CDR2 FQGTGA. This TCR derives from a man aged 25 to 40 in good health and CMV-seronegative. Input material: PBMCs. The chain has TRBV7-3 and TRBJ2-3; 13 bases map to TRBD2. CDR3 residues: CASSPGTSGEGTDTQYF. The CDR3 DNA is TGTGCCAGCAGCCCAGGGACTAGCGGGGAGGGTACAGATACGCAGTATTTT.